This T cell receptor (beta chain) originates from a study of blood T cell repertoires in COVID-19. Study context: COVID-19 samples, acute and convalescent, were from the United States, Italy and Spain. In each case, the material was cDNA or gDNA derived from T cells, B-cell-depleted T cells, or PBMCs.

In the study's own analysis: Estimation of nucleated cell counts relied on the amplification of reference gene primers. Sequencing was performed with immunoSEQ multiplex PCR; in TCRdb, only in-frame clones are kept and a portion is missing. Clone size and V and J calls were adopted from that table, with D and trimming inferred from the DNA. The sample shows around 100,000 clones, less than 85% of them seen only once. The receptor was isolated from a human donor in a cohort sampled during active COVID-19. Sequencing used peripheral blood.

The chain's CDR3 is CASGDRAENQPQHF. CDR3 coding DNA: TGTGCCAGCGGCGACAGGGCAGAGAATCAGCCCCAGCATTTT. This chain connects TRBV7-9 to TRBJ1-5, with 7 bases that match TRBD1. CDR1 and CDR2 (germline): SEHNR, FQNEAQ (reference sequence). The CDR3 has 14 amino acids. The V and J ends lost 8 bases and 4 bases, in that order; junction bases with no gene match: 8.